What follows describes a single T cell receptor beta chain. Which antigen it targets is not known. Base qualities are missing; no much larger clone stands one base away. Based on the germline V gene, the CDR1 and CDR2 sequences are LGHNA and YSLEER. From its cysteine to its phenylalanine, the CDR3 spans 15 amino acids. The only DNA kept is the CDR3, 45 bases in frame from the first base. The germline ends are 11 bases apart after V is trimmed by 3 bases and J by 3 bases. The sample's time point label, decoded: baseline before first vaccination. Samples from vaccinated people were obtained from the UK trials COV001 and COV002, which included a single-blind randomized controlled phase 2/3 trial of AZD1222 (ChAdOx1 nCoV-19) in healthy adults. Trial participant PBMC samples were collected at day 0 and day 28 after the second dose for TCRbeta chain sequencing. The CDR3 regions of human TCRbeta chains were analyzed by immunosequencing. In the paper's pipeline: Repertoire TCRs were matched against a reference library of SARS-CoV-2-specific TCRs generated with the MIRA antigen-specificity platform. Breadth meant the fraction of unique TCRs that were SARS-CoV-2-associated, whereas depth meant the fraction of total T cells that were SARS-CoV-2-associated. Using the MIRA data, each spike-specific TCR was mapped to the spike region that the TCR reacts to and placed in a CD4 or CD8 class. Log10-transformed breadth and depth values were compared by one-way ANOVA with Sidak's multiple comparisons tests. The source is immuneACCESS, and TCRdb retained only in-frame sequences with V and J called. Part of the clones is not carried over; for the studies checked, unresolved V genes explain less than half of this, and the remainder is unexplained. D and trimming were read from the DNA, whereas the V and J calls and clone size are those reported in that table. Here the sample has 120,000 or so clones; 80% to 90% occur a single time. About 10% of the sample is in the top ten clones.

The sample is drawn from a study of T cell responses to AZD1222 COVID-19 vaccine (TCRdb year 2021). With respect to the entire study: AZD1222 recipients given second doses at about 4 weeks or at about 12 weeks were pooled, since spike-specific TCR depth and breadth were not found to differ between the two schedules. A total of more than 230 trial participants underwent TCR sequencing, of whom nearly 210 had received two doses of AZD1222 and around 25 had received two doses of the MenACWY control vaccine. Trial participants were enrolled into age subgroups of 18-55, 56-69 and 70-plus years, which contained about 150, 27 and 61 TCR-sequenced participants, respectively. General conclusions and limits of the study: Most participants were white British and females outnumbered males, and the authors suggested that clonal diversity may have been underestimated. The 56-69-year group was small, and its depth increase did not reach significance, likely because of low power. Because no samples from the day 14 peak response were available, repertoires could be characterized only after the peak T cell response. The whole spike protein was spanned by vaccine-associated CD4 TCRs, and dominant responses were seen in regions 160-218 and 743-854. Conclusions about previously exposed vaccinees are limited, since just a handful of AZD1222 recipients were seropositive for SARS-CoV-2 at baseline. After two AZD1222 doses, both the breadth and the depth of spike-specific TCRs were significantly higher than at day 0 and than in MenACWY recipients. Reportedly, almost half of the unique spike-specific TCRs recognized epitopes lying outside the regions that are mutated in the B.1.351 and B.1.1.7 variants.

This sequence uses TRBV4-3 and TRBJ2-2, with the D gene not clear enough to name. This clonotype originated in an adult in good health. Material: peripheral blood, obtained on day 0 of AZD1222 vaccination. The CDR3 protein is CASSQVTEDTGELFF. DNA sequence: TGCGCCAGCAGCCAGGTTACAGAGGACACCGGGGAGCTGTTTTTT.